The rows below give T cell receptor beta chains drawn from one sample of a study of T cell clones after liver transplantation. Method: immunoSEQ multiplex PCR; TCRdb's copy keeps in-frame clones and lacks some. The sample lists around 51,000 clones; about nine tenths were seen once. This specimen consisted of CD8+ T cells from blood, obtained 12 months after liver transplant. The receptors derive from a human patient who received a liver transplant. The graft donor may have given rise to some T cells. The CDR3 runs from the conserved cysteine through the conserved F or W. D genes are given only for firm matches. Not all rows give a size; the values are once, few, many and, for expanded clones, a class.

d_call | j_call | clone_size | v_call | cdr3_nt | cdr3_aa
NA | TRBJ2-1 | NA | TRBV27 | TGTGCCAGCACCAACGGCGCCGGTGAGCAGTTCTTC | CASTNGAGEQFF
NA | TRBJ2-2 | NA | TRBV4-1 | TGCGCCAGCAGCCATCAAACAGGGCCCGGGGAGCTGTTTTTT | CASSHQTGPGELFF
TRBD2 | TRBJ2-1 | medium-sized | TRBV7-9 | TGTGCCAGCAGCCCAGCGCAGCGGGGACGGGATGAGCAGTTCTTC | CASSPAQRGRDEQFF
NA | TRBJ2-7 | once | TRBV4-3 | TGCGCCAGCAGCCAAGAGACCACCTACGAGCAGTACTTC | CASSQETTYEQYF
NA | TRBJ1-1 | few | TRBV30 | TGTGCCTGGAGTGTAACATCCTCTGAAGCTTTCTTT | CAWSVTSSEAFF
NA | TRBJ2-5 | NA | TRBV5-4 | TGTGCCAGCAGCTTGCTGGTGGTCAGCGGCCAAGAGACCCAGTACTTC | CASSLLVVSGQETQYF
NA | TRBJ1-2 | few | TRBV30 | TGTGCCTTTTTGATTGGGAACTATGGCTACACCTTC | CAFLIGNYGYTF
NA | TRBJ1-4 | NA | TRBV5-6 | TGTGCCAGCAGCCTGGAGGGTGATAATGAAAAACTGTTTTTT | CASSLEGDNEKLFF
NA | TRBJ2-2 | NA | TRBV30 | TGTGCCTGGAAGGTGCCGGGGTCGGACACCGGGGAGCTGTTTTTT | CAWKVPGSDTGELFF
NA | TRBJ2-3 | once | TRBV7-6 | TGTGCCAGCAGCTTATTATCCCTGTCCTACACAGATACGCAGTATTTT | CASSLLSLSYTDTQYF
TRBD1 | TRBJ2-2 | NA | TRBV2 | TGTGCCAGCAGTGAATTAAGGACAGGGAACACCGGGGAGCTGTTTTTT | CASSELRTGNTGELFF
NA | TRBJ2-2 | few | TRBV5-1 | TGCGCCAGCAGCTTTGGCGGACGGAGCACCGGGGAGCTGTTTTTT | CASSFGGRSTGELFF
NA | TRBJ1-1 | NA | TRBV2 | TGTGCCAGCAGTACGACGCAACCAGGGTTCACTGAAGCTTTCTTT | CASSTTQPGFTEAFF
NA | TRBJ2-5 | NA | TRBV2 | TGTGCCAGCCTGGACAGCCTAAGGTCAGAGACCCAGTACTTC | CASLDSLRSETQYF
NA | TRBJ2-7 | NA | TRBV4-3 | TGCGCCAGCAGCCAAGTGTCAGGGGAACGTCGCTACGAGCAGTACTTC | CASSQVSGERRYEQYF
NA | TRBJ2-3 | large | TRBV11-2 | TGTGCCAGCAGCTTAGATTCGGACAGCTCCTGGACCACAGATACGCAGTATTTT | CASSLDSDSSWTTDTQYF
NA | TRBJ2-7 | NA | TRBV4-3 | TGCGCCAGCAGCCAAGTGGGGGACAGCGGGTTTGGCCCCTACGAGCAGTACTTC | CASSQVGDSGFGPYEQYF
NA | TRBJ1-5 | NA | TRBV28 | TGTGCCACACAACTGCGGTGGGACCTTCAGCCCCAGCATTTT | CATQLRWDLQPQHF
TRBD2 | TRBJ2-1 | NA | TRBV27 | TGTGCCAGCAGTTTACTAGCGGGCTCCTACAATGAGCAGTTCTTC | CASSLLAGSYNEQFF
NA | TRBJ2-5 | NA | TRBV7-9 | TGTGCCAGCAGTCGACGACAGGATCTGTACCAAGAGACCCAGTACTTC | CASSRRQDLYQETQYF
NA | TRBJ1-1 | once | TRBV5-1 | TGCGCCAGCAGTTTAACCCCACCACAAAGGGGCACTGAAGCTTTCTTT | CASSLTPPQRGTEAFF
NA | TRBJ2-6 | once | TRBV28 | TGTGCCAGCAGTTTTCCCGGGGCCAACGTCCTGACTTTC | CASSFPGANVLTF
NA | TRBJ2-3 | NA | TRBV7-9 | TGTGCCAGCAGCTTAGTGGGAGAAAGAGATACGCAGTATTTT | CASSLVGERDTQYF
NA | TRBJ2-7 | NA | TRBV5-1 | TGCGCCAGCAGCCGCGGGACGGCATTCTACGAGCAGTACTTC | CASSRGTAFYEQYF
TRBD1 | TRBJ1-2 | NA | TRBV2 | TGTGCCAGCAGTGATGAGACAGGGGGCGTCTATGGCTACACCTTC | CASSDETGGVYGYTF
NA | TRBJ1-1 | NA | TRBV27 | TGTGCCAGCAGTTTATTGGCGATGGGGAGTGGGAACACTGAAGCTTTCTTT | CASSLLAMGSGNTEAFF
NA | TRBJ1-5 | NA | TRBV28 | TGTGCCAGCAGGCGGGGGAATCAGCCCCAGCATTTT | CASRRGNQPQHF
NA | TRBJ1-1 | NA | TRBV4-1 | TGCGCCAGCAGCCCAGGTGACAGCCGTGAAGCTTTCTTT | CASSPGDSREAFF
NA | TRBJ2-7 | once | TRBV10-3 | TGTGCCACCGACACGGCCCCCGCGTCTGCCTACGAGCAGTACTTC | CATDTAPASAYEQYF
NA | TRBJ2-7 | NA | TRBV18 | TGTGCCAGCTCACCGGGGAGGGGGCCCCAGTACTTC | CASSPGRGPQYF
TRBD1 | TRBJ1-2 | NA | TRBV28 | TGTGCCAGCAAGCCCTCGGGGACAGCGTTTAACTATGGCTACACCTTC | CASKPSGTAFNYGYTF
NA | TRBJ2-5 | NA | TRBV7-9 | TGTGCCAGCAGCCCGCCGTGGACCATGACCAAAGAGACCCAGTACTTC | CASSPPWTMTKETQYF
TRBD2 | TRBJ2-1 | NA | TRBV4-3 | TGCGCCAGCAGCCCGAGGACTAGCACTGTGTATGAGCAGTTCTTC | CASSPRTSTVYEQFF
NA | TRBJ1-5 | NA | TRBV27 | TGTGCCAGCAGTTTTTCCGGGATCTATAGCAATCAGCCCCAGCATTTT | CASSFSGIYSNQPQHF
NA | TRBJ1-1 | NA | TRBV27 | TGTGCCAGCAGTTTTGGTCGGGGCACTGAAGCTTTCTTT | CASSFGRGTEAFF
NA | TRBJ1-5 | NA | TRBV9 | TGTGCCAGCAGCGTAGCTGCGGGAGGCAATCAGCCCCAGCATTTT | CASSVAAGGNQPQHF
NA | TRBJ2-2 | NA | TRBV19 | TGTGCCAGTAGTGCCCCTTCGCCCGGGGAGCTGTTTTTT | CASSAPSPGELFF
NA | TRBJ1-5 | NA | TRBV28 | TGTGCCAGCAGTTTATTTGACCGACAGGCGGATCAGCCCCAGCATTTT | CASSLFDRQADQPQHF
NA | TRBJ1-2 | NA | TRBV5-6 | TGTGCCAGCAGCCTCGGGACCAACGGCTACACCTTC | CASSLGTNGYTF
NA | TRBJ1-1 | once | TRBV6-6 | TGTGCCAGCAGTTATTTGGGGGGCGATTTAGCTTTCTTT | CASSYLGGDLAFF
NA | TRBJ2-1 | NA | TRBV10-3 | TGTGCCATCAAACCGGGACCCGACATTGAGCAGTTCTTC | CAIKPGPDIEQFF
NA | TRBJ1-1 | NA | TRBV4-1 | TGCGCCAGCAGCCAGTCGCGTCAGGGCCACATGAACACTGAAGCTTTCTTT | CASSQSRQGHMNTEAFF
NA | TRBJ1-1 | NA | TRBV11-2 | TGTGCCAGCAGCTTCGGGCAGTTTAACATGAACACTGAAGCTTTCTTT | CASSFGQFNMNTEAFF
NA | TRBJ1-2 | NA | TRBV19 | TGTGCCAGTAGTATAGACGGCAGAAACTATGGCTACACCTTC | CASSIDGRNYGYTF
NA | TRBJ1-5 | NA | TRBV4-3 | TGCGCCAGCAGCCAAGATCTGGTTGGTCAGCCCCAGCATTTT | CASSQDLVGQPQHF
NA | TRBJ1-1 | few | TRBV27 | TGTGCCAGTGGGTGGTTCATGAACACTGAAGCTTTCTTT | CASGWFMNTEAFF
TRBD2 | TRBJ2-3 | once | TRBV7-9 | TGTGCCAGCAGCTCCTTTCTAGCGGGGGCCTTTGATACGCAGTATTTT | CASSSFLAGAFDTQYF
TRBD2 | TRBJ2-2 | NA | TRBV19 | TGTGCCAGTAGTAGGGGACTAGCGGGAGCCACCGGGGAGCTGTTTTTT | CASSRGLAGATGELFF
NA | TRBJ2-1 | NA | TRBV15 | TGTGCCACCAGCAGAGAAGGGGCTAGCGTAAACAATGAGCAGTTCTTC | CATSREGASVNNEQFF
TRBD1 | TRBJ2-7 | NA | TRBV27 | TGTGCCAGCAGTTGGGGGACAGGGGATACCTACGAGCAGTACTTC | CASSWGTGDTYEQYF
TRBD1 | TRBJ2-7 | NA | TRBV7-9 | TGTGCCAGCAGCTTAGCGCAGGGGACAGCCAACCTCTACGAGCAGTACTTC | CASSLAQGTANLYEQYF
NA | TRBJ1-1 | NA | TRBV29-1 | TGCAGCGTTGATCGGATGAACACTGAAGCTTTCTTT | CSVDRMNTEAFF
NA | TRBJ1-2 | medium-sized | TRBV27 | TGTGCCAGCAGCAGAAGCCTCAGGGGTGGCTACACCTTC | CASSRSLRGGYTF
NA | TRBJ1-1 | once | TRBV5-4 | TGTGCCAGTCGGTCGTCCGACACTGAAGCTTTCTTT | CASRSSDTEAFF
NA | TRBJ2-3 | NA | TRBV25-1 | TGTGCCAGCAGTGTCCGACTCACCATTCATTTT | CASSVRLTIHF